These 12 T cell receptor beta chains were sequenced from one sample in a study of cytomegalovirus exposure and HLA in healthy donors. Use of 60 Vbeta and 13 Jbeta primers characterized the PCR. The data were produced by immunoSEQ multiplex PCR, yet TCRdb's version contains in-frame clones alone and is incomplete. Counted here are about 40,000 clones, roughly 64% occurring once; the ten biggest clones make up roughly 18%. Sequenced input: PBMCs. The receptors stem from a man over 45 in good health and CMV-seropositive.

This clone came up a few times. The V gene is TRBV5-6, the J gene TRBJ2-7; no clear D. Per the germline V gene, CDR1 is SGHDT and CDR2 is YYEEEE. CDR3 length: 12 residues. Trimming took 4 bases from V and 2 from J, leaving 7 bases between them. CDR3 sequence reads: CASSVGPYEQYF. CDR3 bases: TGTGCCAGCAGCGTTGGCCCCTACGAGCAGTACTTC.

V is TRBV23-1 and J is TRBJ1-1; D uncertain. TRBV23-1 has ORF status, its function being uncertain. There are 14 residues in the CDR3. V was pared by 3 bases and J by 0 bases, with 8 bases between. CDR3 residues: CASSHEVLNTEAFF. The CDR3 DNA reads TGCGCCAGCAGTCATGAGGTCCTGAACACTGAAGCTTTCTTT.

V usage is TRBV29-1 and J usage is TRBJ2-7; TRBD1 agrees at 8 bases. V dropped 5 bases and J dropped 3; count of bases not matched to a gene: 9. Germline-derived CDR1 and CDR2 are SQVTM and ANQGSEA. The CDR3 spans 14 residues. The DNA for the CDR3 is TGCAGCGTTTATCCCCCGGACAGGGTCTACGAGCAGTACTTC. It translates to CSVYPPDRVYEQYF.

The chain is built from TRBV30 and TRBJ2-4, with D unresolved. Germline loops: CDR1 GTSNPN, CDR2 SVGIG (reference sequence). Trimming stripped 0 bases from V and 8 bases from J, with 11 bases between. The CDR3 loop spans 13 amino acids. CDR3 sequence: CAWSVSLGDIQYF. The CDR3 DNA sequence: TGTGCCTGGAGTGTATCCCTGGGCGACATTCAGTACTTC.

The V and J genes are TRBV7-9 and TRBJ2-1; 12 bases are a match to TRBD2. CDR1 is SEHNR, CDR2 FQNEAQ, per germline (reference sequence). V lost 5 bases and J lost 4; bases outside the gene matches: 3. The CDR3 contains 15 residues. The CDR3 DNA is TGTGCCAGCAGCGCTACTAGCGGGGGGTACAATGAGCAGTTCTTC. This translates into CASSATSGGYNEQFF. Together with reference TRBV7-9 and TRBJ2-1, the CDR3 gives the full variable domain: DTGVSQNPRHKITKRGQNVTFRCDPISEHNRLYWYRQTLGQGPEFLTYFQNEAQLEKSRLLSDRFSAERPKGSFSTLEIQRTEQGDSAMYLCASSATSGGYNEQFFGPGTRLTVL.

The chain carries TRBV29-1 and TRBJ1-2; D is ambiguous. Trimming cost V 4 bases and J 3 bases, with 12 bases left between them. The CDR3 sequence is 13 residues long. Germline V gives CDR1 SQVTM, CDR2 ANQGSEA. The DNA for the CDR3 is TGCAGCGTTGCCAAGAGAGATTACTATGGCTACACCTTC. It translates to CSVAKRDYYGYTF.

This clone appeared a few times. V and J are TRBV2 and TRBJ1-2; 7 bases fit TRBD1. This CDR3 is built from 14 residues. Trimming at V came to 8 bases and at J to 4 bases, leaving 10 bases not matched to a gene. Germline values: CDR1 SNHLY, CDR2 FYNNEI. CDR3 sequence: CASRGGQRVYGYTF. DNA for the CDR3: TGTGCCAGCCGGGGGGGACAGCGTGTCTATGGCTACACCTTC.

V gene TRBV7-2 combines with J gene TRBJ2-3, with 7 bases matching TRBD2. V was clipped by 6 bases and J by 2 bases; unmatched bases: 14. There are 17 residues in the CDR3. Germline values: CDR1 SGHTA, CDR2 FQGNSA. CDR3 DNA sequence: TGTGCCAGCAGTCAAAGGCCGGCGGGGAGGGTCACAGATACGCAGTATTTT. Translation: CASSQRPAGRVTDTQYF.

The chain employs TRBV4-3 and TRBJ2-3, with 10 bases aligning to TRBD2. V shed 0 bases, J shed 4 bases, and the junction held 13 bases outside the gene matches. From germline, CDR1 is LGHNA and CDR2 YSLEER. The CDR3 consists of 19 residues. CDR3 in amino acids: CASSQENLGGLASPDTQYF. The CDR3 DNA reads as TGCGCCAGCAGCCAAGAAAACCTCGGGGGACTAGCGAGCCCAGATACGCAGTATTTT.

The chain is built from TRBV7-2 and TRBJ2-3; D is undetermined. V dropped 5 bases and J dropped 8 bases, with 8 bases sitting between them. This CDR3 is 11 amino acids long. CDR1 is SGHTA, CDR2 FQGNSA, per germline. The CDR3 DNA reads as TGTGCCAGCAGCCCCGAGCGTACGCAGTATTTT. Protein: CASSPERTQYF.

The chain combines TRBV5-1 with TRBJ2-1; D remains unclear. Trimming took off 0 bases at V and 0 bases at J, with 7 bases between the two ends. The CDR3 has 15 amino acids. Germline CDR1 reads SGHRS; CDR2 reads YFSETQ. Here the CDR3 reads CASSLVMSSYNEQFF. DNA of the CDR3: TGCGCCAGCAGCTTGGTGATGAGCTCCTACAATGAGCAGTTCTTC.

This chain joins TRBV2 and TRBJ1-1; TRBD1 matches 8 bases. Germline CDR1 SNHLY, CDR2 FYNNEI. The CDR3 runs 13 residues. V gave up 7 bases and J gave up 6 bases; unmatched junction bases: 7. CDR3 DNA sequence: TGTGCCAGCAAGGACAGGGAGATGTCTGAAGCTTTCTTT. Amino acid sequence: CASKDREMSEAFF.